The subject of this entry is one T cell receptor beta chain. The sample is drawn from a study of blood T cell repertoires in COVID-19. Study-level information: Material from acute and convalescent COVID-19 was sourced from the United States, Italy and Spain.

Per the study methods: Reference gene primers were amplified, and this amplification served to estimate nucleated cell counts. Measured with immunoSEQ multiplex PCR; TCRdb has only the in-frame clones, and not every one. That table furnishes V, J and clone size, whereas the DNA furnished D and trimming. This table holds about 200,000 clones, about 90% found once. This CDR3 has 14 residues. The germline V and J ends were trimmed by 0 bases and 3 bases, with 7 bases remaining between them. Per the germline V gene, CDR1 is MNHEY and CDR2 is SVGAGI. The chain links TRBV6-5 to TRBJ2-3, with D possibly TRBD1 on 6 matching bases. The sample comprised peripheral blood. The source is a woman between 45 and 60 years old with acute or convalescent COVID-19. CDR3 in amino acids: CASSYSTGTDTQYF. The CDR3 DNA sequence: TGTGCCAGCAGTTACTCTACAGGGACAGATACGCAGTATTTT.